This record concerns one T cell receptor beta chain sequence. There were approximately 200,000 CFSE-labeled responder cells plated together with approximately 200,000 irradiated, violet-dye-labeled stimulator cells. The data were taken from a study of graft-versus-host responses after intestinal transplantation. Assay used: immunoSEQ multiplex PCR; TCRdb lists only in-frame clones, some missing. The table shows over 2,000 clones, with 29% occurring only once. The germline gives CDR1 SEHNR, CDR2 FQNEAQ (reference sequence). With 2 bases removed from V and 6 bases from J, the gap between germline ends came to 10 bases. The CDR3 runs 13 residues.

The source of this sequence is a human patient who was an organ donor for intestinal transplantation. The sample here was alloreactive CD8+ T cells from a mixed lymphocyte reaction culture, taken before transplantation. Subset of the sample: CFSE-low proliferating T cells sorted from roughly 6-day pre-transplant mixed lymphocyte reaction (GvH or HvG direction). The genes are TRBV7-9 and TRBJ1-2, with TRBD1 as a possible D gene (6 bases). CDR3 DNA sequence: TGTGCCAGCAGCTTAAGGAGGACAGATGGCTACACCTTC. This encodes CASSLRRTDGYTF.